This record concerns one T cell receptor beta chain sequence. Its antigen is unidentified. Assay used: immunoSEQ multiplex PCR; TCRdb lists only in-frame clones, some missing. The sample carries about 24,000 clones, 84% recorded once. These data originate in a study of PD-L1 blockade in urothelial cancer. Study results and limitations: Pretreatment peripheral blood TCR clonality that fell below the median predicted better survival among the patients studied.

The CDR3 covers 15 residues. The ends lost 2 bases at V and 6 bases at J; junction bases unmatched: 5. Per the germline V gene, CDR1 is MNHEY and CDR2 is SMNVEV (reference sequence). The TCR comes from a man between 65 and 85 years old with urothelial cancer. This chain connects TRBV27 to TRBJ2-3; 10 bases are shared with TRBD2. Sequencing was performed on PBMCs, taken around atezolizumab (anti-PD-L1) treatment. This chain's CDR3 is CASSLLAGVVDTQYF. The CDR3 DNA is TGTGCCAGCAGTTTACTAGCGGGAGTCGTTGATACGCAGTATTTT.